The present T cell receptor beta chain was sequenced within a study of T cell repertoires in cytomegalovirus infection. Study at large: In public TCR beta signatures, there were indications of both CMV infection and matching HLA type.

Concerning this clonotype itself: Antigen specificity is unknown.

Each CDR3 protein gets one entry after TCRdb re-called the reads with MiXCR. The data contain about 770,000 distinct CDR3 sequences, 25% to 35% of them singletons. CDR3 length: 15 residues. Looked up from germline, CDR1 is SEHNR and CDR2 is FQNEAQ (reference sequence). Trimming stripped 4 bases from V and 2 bases from J, with 15 bases between. Sample: cultured CD8+ T cells from PBMCs, taken from culture after CMV antigen stimulation. The TCR comes from a human donor in good health (CMV status not recorded). Some clones in this sample may be carry-over from other donors' samples. This sequence joins TRBV7-9 and TRBJ2-7; possibly TRBD1 or TRBD2 for D (5 bases each). CDR3 nucleotide sequence: TGTGCCAGCAGCTCCCCAGACGAGGGGCCCTACGAGCAGTACTTC. It translates to CASSSPDEGPYEQYF.